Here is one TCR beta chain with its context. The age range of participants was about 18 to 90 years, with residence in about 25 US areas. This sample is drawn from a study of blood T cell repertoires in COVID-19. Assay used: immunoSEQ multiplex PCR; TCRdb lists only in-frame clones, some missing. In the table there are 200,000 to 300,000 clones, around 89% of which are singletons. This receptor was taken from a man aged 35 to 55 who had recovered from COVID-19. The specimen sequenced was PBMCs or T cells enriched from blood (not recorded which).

CDR3 sequence reads: CASSPLSEQYF. The CDR3 DNA reads as TGTGCCAGCAGTCCACTCTCCGAGCAGTACTTC. The chain is built from TRBV28 and TRBJ2-7; D ambiguous. The CDR3 runs to 11 residues. Germline assignment: CDR1 MDHEN and CDR2 SYDVKM. Trimming removed 5 bases from V and 6 bases from J, with 8 bases in between.